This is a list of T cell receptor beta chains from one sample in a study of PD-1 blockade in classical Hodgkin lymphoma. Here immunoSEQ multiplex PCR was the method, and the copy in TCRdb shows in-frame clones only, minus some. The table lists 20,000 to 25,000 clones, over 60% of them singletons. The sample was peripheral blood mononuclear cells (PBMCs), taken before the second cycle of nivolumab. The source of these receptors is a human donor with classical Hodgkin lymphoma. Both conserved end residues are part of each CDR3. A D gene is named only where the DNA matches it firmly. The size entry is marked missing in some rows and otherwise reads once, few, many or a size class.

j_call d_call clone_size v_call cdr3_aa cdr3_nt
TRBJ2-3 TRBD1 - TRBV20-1 CSAYRGDTQYF TGCAGTGCATACAGGGGAGATACGCAGTATTTT
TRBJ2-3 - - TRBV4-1 CASSNPFSTDTQYF TGCGCCAGCAGCAACCCCTTTAGCACAGATACGCAGTATTTT
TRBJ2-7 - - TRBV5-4 CASTRGGTSAYEQYF TGTGCCAGCACCCGAGGAGGGACCTCGGCCTACGAGCAGTACTTC
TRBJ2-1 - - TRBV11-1 CASSGVLGYEQFF TGTGCCAGCTCTGGGGTCCTCGGCTATGAGCAGTTCTTC
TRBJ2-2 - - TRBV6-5 CASSYRSRNTGELFF TGTGCCAGCAGTTACCGGTCGCGGAACACCGGGGAGCTGTTTTTT
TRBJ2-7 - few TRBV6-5 CASSYFGDGSYEQYF TGTGCCAGCAGTTACTTCGGGGACGGATCCTACGAGCAGTACTTC
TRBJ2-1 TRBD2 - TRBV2 CASSFGLAGGPDEQFF TGTGCCAGCAGTTTCGGACTAGCGGGAGGGCCCGATGAGCAGTTCTTC
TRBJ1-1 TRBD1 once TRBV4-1 CASSRQQGDTEAFF TGCGCCAGCAGCCGTCAACAGGGGGACACTGAAGCTTTCTTT
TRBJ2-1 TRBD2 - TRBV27 CASSLSTSEVYNEQFF TGTGCCAGCAGTTTAAGCACTAGCGAAGTCTACAATGAGCAGTTCTTC
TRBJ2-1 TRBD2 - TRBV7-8 CASSTRKGLAGPSNNEQFF TGTGCCAGCAGCACTAGAAAGGGACTAGCGGGCCCAAGTAACAATGAGCAGTTCTTC
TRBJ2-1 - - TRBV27 CASSLSTSSYNEQFF TGTGCCAGCAGTTTGAGCACGAGCTCCTACAATGAGCAGTTCTTC
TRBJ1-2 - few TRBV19 CASSQVEHYGYTF TGTGCCAGTAGCCAAGTGGAACACTATGGCTACACCTTC
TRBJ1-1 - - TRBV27 CASKGRQVGRRLDTEAFF TGTGCCAGCAAAGGCCGTCAGGTAGGTCGACGATTGGACACTGAAGCTTTCTTT
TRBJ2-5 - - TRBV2 CASSYQETQYF TGTGCCAGCAGTTACCAAGAGACCCAGTACTTC
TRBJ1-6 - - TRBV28 CASSLTGTANSPLHF TGTGCCAGCAGTCTTACCGGGACGGCTAATTCACCCCTCCACTTT
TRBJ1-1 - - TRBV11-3 CASSGLPHDTEAFF TGTGCCAGCAGCGGACTGCCGCACGACACTGAAGCTTTCTTT
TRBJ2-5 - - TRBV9 CASSVDSGLNQETQYF TGTGCCAGCAGCGTCGATTCCGGACTGAACCAGGAGACCCAGTACTTC
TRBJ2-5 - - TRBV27 CASSQLTQETQYF TGTGCCAGCAGCCAACTCACTCAAGAGACCCAGTACTTC
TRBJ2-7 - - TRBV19 CASSSGPTYEQYF TGTGCCAGTAGTAGTGGGCCAACCTACGAGCAGTACTTC
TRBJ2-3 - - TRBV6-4 CASSDRAGSTDTQYF TGTGCCAGCAGTGACCGAGCGGGTAGCACAGATACGCAGTATTTT
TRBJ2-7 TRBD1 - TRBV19 CASRDRGRVAEQYF TGTGCCAGTAGGGACAGGGGGCGGGTGGCCGAGCAGTACTTC
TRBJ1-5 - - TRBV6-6 CASREGYSNQPQHF TGTGCCAGCAGAGAGGGGTATAGCAATCAGCCCCAGCATTTT
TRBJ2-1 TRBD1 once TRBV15 CATSRDNLGTGNNEQFF TGTGCCACCAGCAGAGATAATCTCGGGACAGGGAACAATGAGCAGTTCTTC
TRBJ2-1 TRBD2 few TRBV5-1 CASSLLAAGSYNEQFF TGCGCCAGCAGTTTACTAGCGGCAGGCTCCTACAATGAGCAGTTCTTC
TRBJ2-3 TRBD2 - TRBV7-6 CASNTGLLRTDTQYF TGTGCCAGCAACACGGGACTACTCCGCACAGATACGCAGTATTTT
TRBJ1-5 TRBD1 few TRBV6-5 CASSRTGRDQPQHF TGTGCCAGCAGTCGGACAGGGAGAGATCAGCCCCAGCATTTT
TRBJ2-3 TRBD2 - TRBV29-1 CSVVPPTSGLTDTQYF TGCAGCGTTGTCCCCCCCACTAGCGGGTTAACAGATACGCAGTATTTT
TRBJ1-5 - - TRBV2 CASRPDSINQPQHF TGTGCCAGCAGACCTGACAGCATTAATCAGCCCCAGCATTTT
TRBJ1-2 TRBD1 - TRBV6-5 CASRRQGEGYYGYTF TGTGCCAGCAGGCGACAGGGGGAGGGCTACTATGGCTACACCTTC
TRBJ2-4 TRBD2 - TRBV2 CASSEAGTSGIELAKNIQYF TGTGCCAGCAGTGAAGCAGGGACTAGCGGAATAGAATTAGCCAAAAACATTCAGTACTTC
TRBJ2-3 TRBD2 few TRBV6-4 CASSANSGSPTDTQYF TGTGCCAGCAGTGCCAATAGCGGGAGCCCCACAGATACGCAGTATTTT
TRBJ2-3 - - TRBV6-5 CASLRGFHSTDTQYF TGTGCCAGCCTCAGAGGATTTCATAGCACAGATACGCAGTATTTT
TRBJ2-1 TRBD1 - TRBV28 CASSRQGKISGSYNEQFF TGTGCCAGCAGCCGACAGGGTAAGATTTCTGGATCCTACAATGAGCAGTTCTTC
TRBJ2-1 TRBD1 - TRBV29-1 CSVEGTGDEQFF TGCAGCGTTGAAGGGACAGGGGACGAGCAGTTCTTC
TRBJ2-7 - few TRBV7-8 CASSFRITYEQYF TGTGCCAGCAGCTTTCGGATAACCTACGAGCAGTACTTC
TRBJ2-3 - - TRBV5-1 CASRNWDATDTQYF TGCGCCAGCAGAAATTGGGATGCAACAGATACGCAGTATTTT
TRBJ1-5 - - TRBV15 CATSRDWMGGQPQHF TGTGCCACCAGCAGAGATTGGATGGGAGGGCAGCCCCAGCATTTT
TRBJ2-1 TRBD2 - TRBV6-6 CASSTGTSGINEQFF TGTGCCAGCAGCACCGGGACTAGCGGAATCAATGAGCAGTTCTTC
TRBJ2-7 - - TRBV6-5 CASSNGGNYEQYF TGTGCCAGCAGTAACGGCGGAAACTACGAGCAGTACTTC
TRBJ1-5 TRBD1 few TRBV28 CASRKQGLSNQPQHF TGTGCCAGCAGAAAACAGGGGCTGAGTAATCAGCCCCAGCATTTT
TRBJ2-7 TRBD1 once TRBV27 CASSPGTGEIYEQYF TGTGCCAGCAGCCCCGGGACAGGGGAGATCTACGAGCAGTACTTC
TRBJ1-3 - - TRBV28 CASCRGDYGNTIYF TGTGCCAGCTGTCGGGGGGACTATGGAAACACCATATATTTT
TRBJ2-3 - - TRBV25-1 CASRAQGRTDTQYF TGTGCCAGCAGGGCCCAAGGGCGCACAGATACGCAGTATTTT